One and the same sample provided the 22 T cell receptor beta chains below, sequenced in a study of vaccination and CD4 T cells after COVID-19 (dated by TCRdb to the early 2020s). Their cognate antigens are unknown. The library was built by means of PCR. Sequencing took place on an Illumina iSeq 100. At the Johns Hopkins FTIC core, DNA from the cultured CD4+ T cells underwent TCR sequencing with the Oncomine TCR Beta short-read assay. TCRdb reworked the public reads: Q25 trimming with fastp, MiXCR clone assembly, productive beta chains retained. Merged by CDR3 protein, the rows form single entries marked with the most common genes and DNA. The sample records about 12,000 distinct CDR3 sequences, approximately 60% of which are singletons. 9.1% of the sample goes to the ten largest clones. The treatment or condition label of this sample denotes: roughly ten-day PBMC culture with coronavirus spike peptide pools or control peptides (ViraFEST assay).

The sample consisted of CD4+ T cells from blood, cultured in vitro. These receptors were taken from a human donor who had recovered from COVID-19.

The rearrangement joins TRBV6-1 to TRBJ1-6, with D perhaps matching TRBD1 (5 bases). V dropped 5 bases and J dropped 5 bases, with 10 bases sitting between them. Germline V gene sequence: CDR1 MNHNS, CDR2 SASEGT. This CDR3 comprises 14 residues. The DNA of the CDR3 is TGTGCCAGCAGTCGACAGTTCAATAATTCACCCCTCCACTTT. It codes for CASSRQFNNSPLHF.

The chain uses TRBV7-2 and TRBJ2-3; D is possibly TRBD1 or TRBD2 (6 bases each). Germline V gene lookup returns CDR1 SGHTA and CDR2 FQGNSA. Trimming shortened V by 5 bases and J by 1 base, and 19 bases separated the two germline ends. CDR3 length: 17 residues. The DNA of the CDR3 is TGTGCCAGCAGCCTCGGTAGGGGGGCGGGTCGCACAGATACGCAGTATTTT. Translating it yields CASSLGRGAGRTDTQYF.

This clonotype was seen more than once but under ten times. This chain uses TRBV2 with TRBJ1-5; D call uncertain. The CDR3 extends over 13 amino acids. Trimming cost V 5 bases and J 5 bases, with 10 bases left between them. From germline, CDR1 is SNHLY and CDR2 FYNNEI. The CDR3 protein is CASSPSPYQPQHF. For the CDR3, the DNA is TGTGCCAGCAGTCCCTCTCCCTATCAGCCCCAGCATTTT.

The chain couples TRBV28 to TRBJ1-4; no firm D call. Germline V gives CDR1 MDHEN, CDR2 SYDVKM. V gave up 6 bases and J gave up 8 bases, with 13 bases separating them. This CDR3 comprises 13 residues. CDR3 loop: CASRLAPREKLFF. DNA for the CDR3: TGTGCCAGCAGGCTAGCACCGCGGGAAAAACTGTTTTTT.

The rearrangement uses TRBV7-6 and TRBJ2-7; 9 positions agree with TRBD1. The CDR3 sequence is 15 residues long. V gave up 5 bases and J gave up 4 bases; unmatched junction bases: 9. The germline V gene encodes CDR1 SGHVS and CDR2 FNYEAQ. CDR3 sequence (DNA): TGTGCCAGCAGCCTTGTGACAGGGGGAGGGTACGAGCAGTACTTC. Translating it yields CASSLVTGGGYEQYF.

This CDR3 is CSARDTREAFF. The CDR3 region has the DNA TGCAGTGCTAGAGACACCCGAGAAGCTTTCTTT. The chain uses TRBV20-1 and TRBJ1-1; D not resolved. The germline CDR1 and CDR2 sequences are DFQATT and SNEGSKA (reference sequence). The CDR3 spans 11 residues. V lost 0 bases, J lost 8 bases, and 7 bases lay in between.

The chain combines TRBV28 with TRBJ1-2; D ambiguous. The germline CDR1 and CDR2 sequences are MDHEN and SYDVKM. CDR3 size: 13 residues. With 5 bases removed from V and 8 bases from J, the gap between germline ends came to 15 bases. In DNA form, the CDR3 reads TGTGCCAGCAGTGGGAACGTCGAGGGCGGCTACACCTTC. Protein: CASSGNVEGGYTF.

This sequence joins TRBV6-5 and TRBJ1-5, with D possibly being TRBD1 (5 bases). V lost 2 bases to trimming and J lost 3 bases, with 11 bases between them. This CDR3 has 15 amino acids. Germline V gene sequence: CDR1 MNHEY, CDR2 SVGAGI. This chain's CDR3 is CASSYGGPINQPQHF. For the CDR3, the DNA is TGTGCCAGCAGTTACGGGGGACCCATCAATCAGCCCCAGCATTTT.

The DNA for the CDR3 is TGTGCCAGCACATCAGGGGTCAGCGCAGATACGCAGTATTTT. Translated, it gives CASTSGVSADTQYF. V and J are TRBV28 and TRBJ2-3, with D perhaps TRBD1 (6 bases). Per the germline V gene, CDR1 is MDHEN and CDR2 is SYDVKM. The V end lost 7 bases, the J end lost 4 bases, and 15 bases lay between the germline ends. This CDR3 spans 14 amino acids.

This clonotype was observed a few times. The J gene is TRBJ2-1, the V gene TRBV6-1; D may be TRBD1 (7 bases). The CDR3 has 14 amino acids. Germline-derived CDR1 and CDR2 are MNHNS and SASEGT. V was pared by 2 bases and J by 7 bases, with 12 bases between. Here the CDR3 reads CASSERTGGNEQFF. In DNA form, the CDR3 reads TGTGCCAGCAGTGAAAGGACAGGAGGGAATGAGCAGTTCTTC.

The rearrangement joins TRBV5-6 to TRBJ1-2; D is undetermined. Per germline, CDR1 SGHDT and CDR2 YYEEEE. This CDR3 has 17 residues. With 0 bases removed from V and 3 bases from J, the gap between germline ends came to 18 bases. This CDR3 is CASSLETLRMDHYGYTF. In DNA, the CDR3 is TGTGCCAGCAGCTTGGAGACCCTCCGGATGGATCACTATGGCTACACCTTC.

This clonotype was observed once. The J gene is TRBJ2-1, the V gene TRBV11-2, with D perhaps matching TRBD2 (7 bases). CDR3 length: 13 residues. V lost 2 bases and J lost 14, with 16 bases in between. CDR1 and CDR2 (germline): SGHAT, FQNNGV. The CDR3 DNA reads as TGTGCCAGCAGCTTACCGGGGGGCAGGGTAGAGTTCTTC. Translated, it gives CASSLPGGRVEFF.

The CDR3 DNA sequence: TGCAGTGCTAGCGGGAGCAGTACAGATACGCAGTATTTT. Protein: CSASGSSTDTQYF. The genes are TRBV20-1 and TRBJ2-3, with D perhaps TRBD2 (6 bases). This CDR3 spans 13 amino acids. Germline CDR1 is DFQATT and CDR2 is SNEGSKA (reference sequence). The V gene lost 3 bases and the J gene lost 3 bases, with 10 bases spanning the gap.

The chain employs TRBV20-1 and TRBJ2-7; 9 nucleotides agree with TRBD2. The CDR3 has 15 residues. The V and J ends lost 5 bases and 1 base, in that order; junction bases with no gene match: 9. Germline V gives CDR1 DFQATT, CDR2 SNEGSKA (reference sequence). The CDR3 nucleotides are TGCAGTGCTCCTCCCGCGACTAGCGGATCCTACGAGCAGTACTTC. Translating gives CSAPPATSGSYEQYF.

This clonotype occurred a few times. The CDR3 nucleotides read TGTGCCAGCAGCCGACCATGGGTGGGCAATGAGCAGTTCTTC. Protein: CASSRPWVGNEQFF. The rearrangement links TRBV12-3 or TRBV12-4 to TRBJ2-1; D not resolved. Between the trimmed V and J ends, which lost 6 bases and 6 bases, there was a span of 15 bases. The CDR3 spans 14 residues.

The sample holds a few counts of this clonotype. The chain combines TRBV7-2 with TRBJ1-5, with 7 bases lining up with TRBD1. Germline-derived CDR1 and CDR2 are SGHTA and FQGNSA. The V and J ends lost 3 bases and 5 bases, in that order; junction bases with no gene match: 1. This CDR3 is built from 13 residues. CDR3 sequence: CASSFRGDQPQHF. As DNA, the CDR3 is TGTGCCAGCAGCTTCAGGGGGGATCAGCCCCAGCATTTT.

The rearrangement joins TRBV6-1 to TRBJ1-6; the D gene is possibly TRBD1 (6 bases). Germline lookup yields CDR1 MNHNS and CDR2 SASEGT. This CDR3 is built from 15 residues. V lost 6 bases to trimming and J lost 7 bases, with 16 bases between them. The CDR3 loop is CASSPRGGGNSPLHF. The CDR3 nucleotides are TGTGCCAGCAGCCCCCGGGGGGGCGGGAATTCACCCCTCCACTTT.

This clonotype is deemed medium-sized. This chain connects TRBV19 to TRBJ1-2, with D perhaps matching TRBD1 (6 bases). With 5 bases removed from V and 6 bases from J, the gap between germline ends came to 13 bases. There are 13 residues in the CDR3. Germline V gene data show CDR1 as LNHDA and CDR2 as SQIVND (reference sequence). The CDR3 DNA reads TGTGCCAGTAGTCGGAGGGGGGCTGATGGCTACACCTTC. Translated: CASSRRGADGYTF.

This sequence joins TRBV6-1 and TRBJ1-2; TRBD1 might be the D (6 bases). This CDR3 is 15 amino acids long. The ends were cut back, 7 bases at V and 6 bases at J, with 21 bases in the middle. In germline, CDR1 is MNHNS, CDR2 SASEGT. CDR3 in amino acids: CASTTSFGQLDGYTF. CDR3 DNA: TGTGCCAGCACCACTAGTTTCGGACAGTTGGATGGCTACACCTTC.

CDR3 bases: TGTGCCAGCAGCTTCCCGAACACCGGGGAGCTGTTTTTT. Translation gives CASSFPNTGELFF. The V and J genes are TRBV5-4 and TRBJ2-2, with no clear D. The V end lost 2 bases, the J end lost 0 bases, and 2 bases lay between the germline ends. Germline V CDR1 and CDR2: SGHNT, YYREEE (reference sequence). The CDR3 has 13 residues.

This clonotype occurred a few times. The rearrangement uses TRBV28 and TRBJ2-2; 12 bases are a match to TRBD1. The V gene end was trimmed by 4 bases and the J gene end by 7 bases; junction bases not matched to a gene: 7. Germline CDR1 and CDR2: MDHEN and SYDVKM. There are 16 residues in the CDR3. In DNA, the CDR3 is TGTGCCAGCAGTTCCCGGGACAGGGGGCGGGACGGGGAGCTGTTTTTT. Translated, it gives CASSSRDRGRDGELFF. Full variable domain (missing parts from reference TRBV28 and TRBJ2-2): DVKVTQSSRYLVKRTGEKVFLECVQDMDHENMFWYRQDPGLGLRLIYFSYDVKMKEKGDIPEGYSVSREKKERFSLILESASTNQTSMYLCASSSRDRGRDGELFFGEGSRLTVL.

This chain links TRBV6-5 with TRBJ1-3; tentatively, D is TRBD1 (5 bases). The CDR3 has 14 residues. CDR1 and CDR2 from the germline V gene are MNHEY and SVGAGI. V was trimmed by 2 bases and J by 2 bases, leaving 7 bases between them. CDR3 protein: CASSYGGAGNTIYF. In nucleotides, the CDR3 is TGTGCCAGCAGTTACGGGGGGGCTGGAAACACCATATATTTT.